This TCR beta chain stems from a study of beta chain features in type 1 diabetes. Study-wide background: Cell yields, age and gender were similar between patients and healthy donors. Study-level findings and limits: There was a moderate but significant shortening of TCRB CDR3s in all four CD4+ subsets of Type 1 diabetes patients. A pattern of fewer insertions and more deletions at VDJ junctions was seen in type 1 diabetes patients.

Comment on this clone: Its antigen is unknown.

Since all of the isolated RNA was reverse transcribed, expressed TCRB transcripts were what got sequenced. Read totals for stem cell-like memory T cell samples averaged about 1.01 million. Libraries were prepared by immunoSEQ multiplex PCR; TCRdb keeps only in-frame clonotypes and omits some of them. Here the sample spans 90,000 to 110,000 clones, roughly 43% being singletons. Germline CDR1 is SGHVS and CDR2 is FQNEAQ. Trimming at V came to 3 bases and at J to 7 bases, leaving 7 bases not matched to a gene. The CDR3 is 16 residues long. Sequences were obtained from stem cell memory CD4+ T cells from blood. This clonotype was obtained from a young woman in good health. This sequence joins TRBV7-8 and TRBJ2-1; TRBD2 agrees at 12 bases. The CDR3 here is CASSFILAGGDNEQFF. CDR3 DNA: TGTGCCAGCAGCTTCATTCTAGCGGGAGGGGATAATGAGCAGTTCTTC.